The 16 T cell receptor beta chains presented below share a single source sample, sequenced in a study of T-cell memory formation after mild COVID-19. TCRdb processed the 5' RACE reads anew with MiXCR; each CDR3 protein has one entry. The sample has 300,000 to 400,000 distinct CDR3 sequences, around 28% seen once; the top ten hold roughly 12%. Sequencing was performed on PBMCs or a T cell subset sorted from them (not recorded which). The receptors shown here come from an adult woman who had mild COVID-19 (a few samples of this study predate the infection). Cell type and time point are not known.

This clonotype occurred many times. At one boundary the junction diverges from the germline segment, which might be a read error. The V gene is TRBV5-1, the J gene TRBJ2-7; 8 bases map to TRBD1. The germline CDR1 and CDR2 sequences are SGHRS and YFSETQ. This CDR3 is 14 amino acids long. The CDR3 nucleotides are TGTGCCAGCAGTCTGGGGGACAGGTCCTACGAGCAGTACTTC. Translated: CASSLGDRSYEQYF.

There are many counts of this clonotype. The V call is TRBV7-9, the J call TRBJ2-2, with no clear D. The V end lost 8 bases, the J end lost 3 bases, and 7 bases lay between the germline ends. The CDR3 runs to 12 residues. Germline CDR1 is SEHNR and CDR2 is FQNEAQ (reference sequence). CDR3: CASAQYTGELFF. CDR3 nucleotides: TGTGCCAGCGCACAATACACCGGGGAGCTGTTTTTT.

This chain connects TRBV24-1 to TRBJ2-4; the match to TRBD2 covers 8 bases. CDR1 and CDR2 (germline): KGHDR, SFDVKD. The CDR3 is 12 amino acids. Losses at the gene ends were 4 bases for V and 14 bases for J; bases not matched to a gene: 6. CDR3 DNA: TGTGCCACCAGTGACCCTCTTAGCGGGAAGTACTTC. Its protein is CATSDPLSGKYF.

The rearrangement uses TRBV12-3 or TRBV12-4 and TRBJ2-1; 8 positions match TRBD1. The CDR3 contains 13 residues. V lost 6 bases to trimming and J lost 5 bases; unmatched junction nucleotides: 3. CDR3 nucleotides: TGTGCCAGCAGGACAGGGGTAGACAATGAGCAGTTCTTC. It encodes CASRTGVDNEQFF.

V is TRBV2 and J is TRBJ1-5, with a tentative D call TRBD1 (6 bases). V lost 6 bases to trimming and J lost 2 bases, with 11 bases between them. The CDR3 has 14 amino acids. CDR1 and CDR2 from the germline V gene are SNHLY and FYNNEI. The CDR3 here is CASSGTLRNQPQHF. The CDR3, as DNA: TGTGCCAGCAGCGGGACACTGCGCAATCAGCCCCAGCATTTT.

This clonotype was counted a single time. The gene calls are TRBV6-5 and TRBJ2-5; tentative D call: TRBD2 (7 bases). The CDR3 runs 13 residues. Per the germline V gene, CDR1 is MNHEY and CDR2 is SVGAGI. Trimming stripped 7 bases from V and 5 bases from J, with 14 bases between. The CDR3 sequence is CASTYREGETQYF. CDR3 sequence (DNA): TGTGCCAGCACCTACAGGGAGGGGGAGACCCAGTACTTC.

The rearrangement joins TRBV11-3 to TRBJ2-7, with 10 bases aligning to TRBD2. Germline V gene data show CDR1 as SGHNT and CDR2 as YENEEA. The J segment lost 4 bases and the V segment lost 0 bases, leaving 9 bases of the junction unmatched. The CDR3 is 17 amino acids. Written as DNA, the CDR3 is TGTGCCAGCAGCTTAGATCGGCTAGGAGCGGGAGGGTACGAGCAGTACTTC. Translation: CASSLDRLGAGGYEQYF.

Note on this clonotype: An end of the junction differs from the germline gene, which may be a read error. V is TRBV29-1 and J is TRBJ2-2, with 7 bases fitting TRBD1. CDR1 and CDR2 from the germline V gene are SQVTM and ANQGSEA. This CDR3 is built from 14 residues. The CDR3 here is CSVEGGADTGELFF. The CDR3 DNA sequence: TGCAGCGTAGAAGGGGGCGCGGACACCGGGGAGCTGTTTTTT.

CDR3: CASSKNPGQQFF. The CDR3 nucleotides read TGTGCCAGCAGCAAAAACCCGGGCCAACAGTTCTTC. The chain uses TRBV7-9 and TRBJ2-1; no clear D gene. The CDR3 has 12 amino acids. CDR1 SEHNR and CDR2 FQNEAQ come from the germline V gene (reference sequence). Trimming pared 5 bases from V and 13 bases from J, leaving 15 bases between.

This clonotype was detected a few times. This rearrangement joins TRBV3-1 to TRBJ2-7, with TRBD2 matching over 9 bases. There are 15 residues in the CDR3. V dropped 3 bases and J dropped 3; count of bases not matched to a gene: 6. CDR1 is LGHDT and CDR2 is YNNKEL in the germline V gene (reference sequence). CDR3 amino acids: CASSHSGRGNYEQYF. CDR3 DNA: TGTGCCAGCAGCCATAGCGGGAGAGGGAACTACGAGCAGTACTTC.

This clonotype has a handful of counts. The chain joins TRBV6-5 to TRBJ1-2, with D perhaps TRBD1 (6 bases). Germline loops: CDR1 MNHEY, CDR2 SVGAGI. CDR3 size: 13 residues. V was pared by 5 bases and J by 2 bases, with 9 bases between. The CDR3 bases are TGTGCCAGCAGTGTTGGACAGAACTATGGCTACACCTTC. Protein: CASSVGQNYGYTF.

J is TRBJ2-7 and V is TRBV5-1; 9 bases line up with TRBD1. CDR3 size: 13 residues. Looked up from germline, CDR1 is SGHRS and CDR2 is YFSETQ. The ends lost 5 bases at V and 7 bases at J; junction bases unmatched: 7. CDR3: CASSSRQGGEQYF. CDR3 nucleotides: TGCGCCAGCAGTTCCAGACAGGGGGGAGAGCAGTACTTC.

The chain is built from TRBV5-1 and TRBJ2-1; TRBD2 might be the D (6 bases). The V and J ends lost 2 bases and 4 bases respectively, with 13 bases between them. CDR1 SGHRS and CDR2 YFSETQ come from the germline V gene. The CDR3 length is 15 residues. The CDR3 sequence: CASSLGTATYNEQFF. The CDR3 DNA is TGCGCCAGCAGCTTAGGGACTGCAACTTACAATGAGCAGTTCTTC.

This clonotype was observed a handful of times. This chain connects TRBV12-3 or TRBV12-4 to TRBJ2-3; D remains ambiguous. CDR3 size: 14 residues. Trimming took 6 bases from V and 0 from J, leaving 10 bases between them. CDR3 in amino acids: CASRSQQSTDTQYF. The CDR3 region has the DNA TGTGCCAGCAGATCACAACAAAGCACAGATACGCAGTATTTT.

A few counts support this clonotype. The chain recombines TRBV10-3 with TRBJ2-1, with TRBD2 matching over 12 bases. Looked up from germline, CDR1 is ENHRY and CDR2 is SYGVKD. The CDR3 extends over 15 amino acids. Trimming at V came to 6 bases and at J to 9 bases, leaving 9 bases not matched to a gene. The CDR3: CAIRGLAGEVSEQFF. CDR3 coding DNA: TGTGCCATCAGGGGACTAGCGGGCGAAGTCAGTGAGCAGTTCTTC.

The chain joins TRBV12-3 or TRBV12-4 to TRBJ1-2, with D possibly matching TRBD1 (5 bases). V was cut by 5 bases and J by 4 bases, with 17 bases left in between. The CDR3 runs to 15 residues. This CDR3 reads CASSPTGWGIYGYTF. The CDR3 coding sequence is TGTGCCAGCAGTCCGACGGGGTGGGGGATCTATGGCTACACCTTC.